These T cell receptor beta chains were read from a single sample in a study of shared clonotypes between healthy human individuals. Data came from immunoSEQ multiplex PCR; TCRdb stores just in-frame clones and leaves some out. The data contain fewer than 850,000 clones, about 92% of them singletons. The sequenced sample was memory CD8+ T cells from PBMCs. These TCRs come from a man between 18 and 29 years old in good health. Some clones in this sample may be carry-over from other donors' samples. CDR3s include the opening cysteine and the closing phenylalanine or tryptophan.

V gene: TRBV7-6; CDR3 protein: CASSPGADTQYF
V gene: TRBV25-1; CDR3 protein: CASSEWDGLRDEQFF
V gene: TRBV5-1; CDR3 protein: CASSLGEGLYNEQFF
V gene: TRBV27; CDR3 protein: CASRFSASRFPDTQYF
V gene: TRBV7-9; CDR3 protein: CASSLVEGIGTDTQYF
V gene: TRBV7-9; CDR3 protein: CASSSTGGGEKLFF
V gene: TRBV11-2; CDR3 protein: CASSLVRGQEKLFF
V gene: TRBV10-3; CDR3 protein: CAIRGLYNEQFF
V gene: TRBV27; CDR3 protein: CASRTRAAGGSLYNEQFF
V gene: TRBV7-9; CDR3 protein: CASSLSKGTTGELFF
V gene: TRBV27; CDR3 protein: CASTGQGRLNEQYF
V gene: TRBV2; CDR3 protein: CASGYRGIGYTF
V gene: TRBV2; CDR3 protein: CASSARTGGWRVSEPQHF
V gene: TRBV27; CDR3 protein: CASSLRPGGWYEQYF
V gene: TRBV7-9; CDR3 protein: CASSLGANNEQFF
V gene: TRBV4-3; CDR3 protein: CASSQAPHTSGSSYEQYF
V gene: TRBV5-1; CDR3 protein: CASSWAGGDYEQYF
V gene: TRBV27; CDR3 protein: CASSPGLAHYEQYF
V gene: TRBV7-9; CDR3 protein: CASTSVVPGIQETQYF
V gene: TRBV4-3; CDR3 protein: CASSQVYGAGVRNEQFF
V gene: TRBV27; CDR3 protein: CASRSYRKGLGYYGYTF
V gene: TRBV19; CDR3 protein: CASSLGLPNYGYTF
V gene: TRBV29-1; CDR3 protein: CSVVGASGTGFSYEQYF
V gene: TRBV5-5; CDR3 protein: CASSLVDEKLFF
V gene: TRBV9; CDR3 protein: CASSGGRPNGTNYGYTF
V gene: TRBV4-1; CDR3 protein: CASSPSVSNYGYTF
V gene: TRBV14; CDR3 protein: CASSQDKGDGDSEKLFF
V gene: TRBV7-3; CDR3 protein: CASSLSGGPSTDTQYF
V gene: TRBV21-1; CDR3 protein: CASQKSRGRQDLEAFF
V gene: TRBV10-3; CDR3 protein: CAIGPSDNEQFF
V gene: TRBV7-2; CDR3 protein: CASSYRAYTAGYTF
V gene: TRBV5-1; CDR3 protein: CASSRGGTEAFF
V gene: TRBV6-5; CDR3 protein: CASSSLGAGGHNEQFF
V gene: TRBV21-1; CDR3 protein: CASSIKWGGKGEAQETQYF
V gene: TRBV6-4; CDR3 protein: CASSALAGVYEQFF
V gene: TRBV9; CDR3 protein: CASSAPTQREDRGRRLSNQPQHF
V gene: TRBV7-9; CDR3 protein: CASSSRIRGGSVNNEQFF
V gene: TRBV13; CDR3 protein: CASSLGSGVTEAFF
V gene: TRBV10-3; CDR3 protein: CAIRLEQGGTTGELFF
V gene: TRBV10-2; CDR3 protein: CASSESLKPPLAKNIQYF
V gene: TRBV11-3; CDR3 protein: CASSGRGSGNTIYF
V gene: TRBV25-1; CDR3 protein: CASSEWREAAYNEQFF
V gene: TRBV4-1; CDR3 protein: CASSQGTGHYGYTF
V gene: TRBV27; CDR3 protein: CASSSTGDRGGETQYF
V gene: TRBV2; CDR3 protein: CASGDGDIYGYTF